This is a list of T cell receptor beta chains from one sample in a study of T cell responses to AZD1222 COVID-19 vaccine. The data were produced by immunoSEQ multiplex PCR, yet TCRdb's version contains in-frame clones alone and is incomplete. This sample has about 140,000 clones; about nine tenths occur once, and the top ten carry about 1.4%. The sequenced sample was peripheral blood, obtained on day 0 of AZD1222 vaccination. These receptors all stem from an adult in good health. The conserved cysteine and the conserved F or W are not part of the CDR3 here. A D gene is named only where the DNA matches it firmly.

d_call: .; cdr3_length: 15; j_call: TRBJ2-2; v_call: TRBV5-1; cdr3_aa: ASSTTTEATLYGELF
d_call: .; cdr3_length: 14; j_call: TRBJ2-5; v_call: TRBV11-2; cdr3_aa: ASSLRPGPAGETQY
d_call: .; cdr3_length: 13; j_call: TRBJ1-2; v_call: TRBV6-1; cdr3_aa: ASSEAVSTSYGYT
d_call: .; cdr3_length: 14; j_call: TRBJ1-4; v_call: TRBV7-9; cdr3_aa: ASSLVLTEAYEKLF
d_call: .; cdr3_length: 14; j_call: TRBJ1-1; v_call: TRBV3-1/TRBV3-2; cdr3_aa: ASSLNWEEANTEAF
d_call: TRBD1; cdr3_length: 14; j_call: TRBJ1-4; v_call: TRBV7-9; cdr3_aa: ASSDTGTATNEKLF
d_call: TRBD1; cdr3_length: 12; j_call: TRBJ1-2; v_call: TRBV6-4; cdr3_aa: ASSVGQGSYGYT
d_call: .; cdr3_length: 12; j_call: TRBJ2-1; v_call: TRBV6-5; cdr3_aa: ASREGQSYNEQF
d_call: TRBD2; cdr3_length: 13; j_call: TRBJ2-7; v_call: TRBV7-2; cdr3_aa: ASSFRTSGEYEQY
d_call: .; cdr3_length: 11; j_call: TRBJ1-2; v_call: TRBV27; cdr3_aa: ASSLSGQYGYT
d_call: .; cdr3_length: 11; j_call: TRBJ1-2; v_call: TRBV28; cdr3_aa: ASSEGVVEGYT
d_call: .; cdr3_length: 13; j_call: TRBJ1-1; v_call: TRBV4-1; cdr3_aa: ASSQGAAVRTEAF
d_call: .; cdr3_length: 12; j_call: TRBJ1-5; v_call: TRBV30; cdr3_aa: AWGRGHVGQPQH
d_call: TRBD1; cdr3_length: 13; j_call: TRBJ1-6; v_call: TRBV5-6; cdr3_aa: ASSLEGTGTSPLH
d_call: TRBD2; cdr3_length: 15; j_call: TRBJ2-2; v_call: TRBV5-4; cdr3_aa: ASSRTSGSWDTGELF
d_call: .; cdr3_length: 12; j_call: TRBJ1-1; v_call: TRBV14; cdr3_aa: ASSHTGLGTEAF
d_call: .; cdr3_length: 11; j_call: TRBJ1-1; v_call: TRBV27; cdr3_aa: ASSFTGGTEAF
d_call: .; cdr3_length: 10; j_call: TRBJ1-2; v_call: TRBV6-2/TRBV6-3; cdr3_aa: ASSYSGRGYT
d_call: .; cdr3_length: 14; j_call: TRBJ2-5; v_call: TRBV27; cdr3_aa: ASSLIGSMLQETQY
d_call: .; cdr3_length: 14; j_call: TRBJ2-7; v_call: TRBV5-6; cdr3_aa: ASSLPGAPYSYEQY
d_call: TRBD1; cdr3_length: 14; j_call: TRBJ2-7; v_call: TRBV28; cdr3_aa: ASSSAGTGGFDEQY
d_call: .; cdr3_length: 14; j_call: TRBJ2-3; v_call: TRBV27; cdr3_aa: ASTTRTAASTDTQY
d_call: .; cdr3_length: 11; j_call: TRBJ2-7; v_call: TRBV4-3; cdr3_aa: ASSPRTSYEQY
d_call: .; cdr3_length: 12; j_call: TRBJ1-2; v_call: TRBV30; cdr3_aa: AWALGGPNYGYT
d_call: .; cdr3_length: 9; j_call: TRBJ1-2; v_call: TRBV20-1; cdr3_aa: SVESDYGYT
d_call: .; cdr3_length: 14; j_call: TRBJ1-1; v_call: TRBV7-8; cdr3_aa: ASSLGRGGRATEAF
d_call: TRBD2; cdr3_length: 13; j_call: TRBJ2-3; v_call: TRBV2; cdr3_aa: ASIPLAGGPDTQY
d_call: TRBD1; cdr3_length: 11; j_call: TRBJ2-7; v_call: TRBV30; cdr3_aa: AWTRGPFEEQY
d_call: .; cdr3_length: 10; j_call: TRBJ2-7; v_call: TRBV5-5; cdr3_aa: ASSAFGGEQY
d_call: .; cdr3_length: 11; j_call: TRBJ2-7; v_call: TRBV25-1; cdr3_aa: ASSASYTYEQY
d_call: TRBD1; cdr3_length: 11; j_call: TRBJ2-1; v_call: TRBV29-1; cdr3_aa: SVRHRGYNEQF
d_call: TRBD1; cdr3_length: 11; j_call: TRBJ2-1; v_call: TRBV5-4; cdr3_aa: ASSRDSHNEQF